The clone carrying this TCR beta chain has only one observation. This entry belongs to a study of blood T cell repertoires in COVID-19. Study information: PBMCs, B-cell-depleted T cells, or T cells were the source of the cDNA or gDNA that made up the material.

TCRdb's table, derived via immunoSEQ multiplex PCR, lists solely in-frame clones and lacks some. In the table there are about 200,000 clones, more than 75% of which are singletons. V lost 1 base, J lost 8 bases, and 13 bases lay in between. The germline gives CDR1 SGHRS, CDR2 YFSETQ. The CDR3 runs 15 residues. The TCR sequence derives from a man aged 35 to 55 with acute COVID-19. Sample: PBMCs or T cells enriched from blood (not recorded which). This rearrangement joins TRBV5-1 to TRBJ1-6, with D maybe TRBD1 (5 bases). CDR3 protein: CASSLSPRVDSPLHF. The DNA for the CDR3 is TGCGCCAGCAGCTTGAGCCCCAGGGTGGATTCACCCCTCCACTTT.